This is a list of T cell receptor beta chains from one sample in a study of cytomegalovirus exposure and HLA in healthy donors. The assay was immunoSEQ multiplex PCR, and TCRdb's table has in-frame clones only and misses some. The sample carries over 120,000 clones, 70% to 80% recorded once. The sequencing input was PBMCs. The receptors derive from a woman aged 55-75 years in good health and CMV-seropositive. The CDR3 runs from the conserved cysteine through the conserved F or W. The D gene is left open where the match is weak. Size is stated for part of the rows, as once, few or many counts, or as a class when the clone is expanded.

D gene,J gene,V gene,clone size,CDR3 DNA,CDR3 protein
NA,TRBJ2-3,TRBV10-1,NA,TGCGCCAGCAGTTTGGGACTCCCGGGCACAGATACGCAGTATTTT,CASSLGLPGTDTQYF
NA,TRBJ1-1,TRBV28,NA,TGTGCCAGCAGTTTGAGGGCTTGGGAGGACACTGAAGCTTTCTTT,CASSLRAWEDTEAFF
NA,TRBJ2-2,TRBV5-1,few,TGCGCCAGCAGCTTAAACTCCGCGAACACCGGGGAGCTGTTTTTT,CASSLNSANTGELFF
TRBD2,TRBJ2-1,TRBV14,NA,TGTGCCAGCAGCCCGTATAGCGGGAGCTCCTACAATGAGCAGTTCTTC,CASSPYSGSSYNEQFF
TRBD2,TRBJ2-1,TRBV28,NA,TGTGCCAGCAGTTTTGGGCTAGCGGGTCACAATGAGCAGTTCTTC,CASSFGLAGHNEQFF
TRBD1,TRBJ1-1,TRBV15,NA,TGTGCCACCAGCACTGGGACAGGGCAGACTGAAGCTTTCTTT,CATSTGTGQTEAFF
TRBD1,TRBJ2-7,TRBV28,few,TGTGCCAGCAGTTTCTCGGACAGGGGGCGGAGATACGAGCAGTACTTC,CASSFSDRGRRYEQYF
NA,TRBJ2-5,TRBV2,NA,TGTGCCAGCACCCCCGGCGCAGGGGCTCTGGAGACCCAGTACTTC,CASTPGAGALETQYF
NA,TRBJ2-2,TRBV27,NA,TGTGCCAGCAGCCCCCGGGGAACTAACACCGGGGAGCTGTTTTTT,CASSPRGTNTGELFF
NA,TRBJ2-7,TRBV28,NA,TGTGCCAGCAGTTTCCCCGGACAGAACTACGAGCAGTACTTC,CASSFPGQNYEQYF
NA,TRBJ2-7,TRBV28,NA,TGTGCCAGCCTACATCTAGCCGTGCAGTACTTC,CASLHLAVQYF
TRBD1,TRBJ2-6,TRBV7-9,NA,TGTGCCAGCAGTATGACAGGGGCCGGGGCCAACGTCCTGACTTTC,CASSMTGAGANVLTF
NA,TRBJ1-4,TRBV5-4,once,TGTGCCAGCAGATTGGACGGTGCAACTAATGAAAAACTGTTTTTT,CASRLDGATNEKLFF
TRBD1,TRBJ2-7,TRBV5-4,NA,TGTGCCAGCAGCGAGGGACAGGACGACTACGAGCAGTACTTC,CASSEGQDDYEQYF
TRBD1,TRBJ2-3,TRBV5-4,NA,TGTGCCAGCAGCCACAAGACAGGGGTCCGCACAGATACGCAGTATTTT,CASSHKTGVRTDTQYF
NA,TRBJ2-5,TRBV28,NA,TGTGCCAGCAGTTCGACAGTGTACCAAGAGACCCAGTACTTC,CASSSTVYQETQYF
NA,TRBJ1-1,TRBV5-1,NA,TGCGCCAGCAGCCTCAGGGTCCAGGACACTGAAGCTTTCTTT,CASSLRVQDTEAFF
NA,TRBJ1-2,TRBV27,once,TGTGCCAGCAAGACAGTACAAACTAACTATGGCTACACCTTC,CASKTVQTNYGYTF
NA,TRBJ2-1,TRBV11-3,NA,TGTGCCAGCAGCTTACGGACAGACTCCTACAATGAGCAGTTCTTC,CASSLRTDSYNEQFF
TRBD2,TRBJ2-3,TRBV9,few,TGTGCCAGCAGCGTAGTTCTAGCGGGAGATACGCAGTATTTT,CASSVVLAGDTQYF
NA,TRBJ2-7,TRBV5-6,NA,TGTGCCAGCAGCTTGGTAGGTAGGGAGGCCTACGAGCAGTACTTC,CASSLVGREAYEQYF
TRBD1,TRBJ1-4,TRBV30,NA,TGTGCCTGGAGTGGGCAGGGGGCTGCCGAAAAACTGTTTTTT,CAWSGQGAAEKLFF
TRBD2,TRBJ2-7,TRBV28,NA,TGTGCCAGCAGTTCGGGCGGGAGCTCCTACGAGCAGTACTTC,CASSSGGSSYEQYF
NA,TRBJ2-5,TRBV9,NA,TGTGCCAGCAGCACCCGACTGGGGGGAGGACTTGCCCAAGAGACCCAGTACTTC,CASSTRLGGGLAQETQYF
TRBD2,TRBJ2-1,TRBV5-1,NA,TGCGCCAGCAGCCCGCAGCCCAGCGGGAGCAACAATGAGCAGTTCTTC,CASSPQPSGSNNEQFF
NA,TRBJ1-2,TRBV9,NA,TGTGCCAGCAGCGCGGAGGGCCACTATGGCTACACCTTC,CASSAEGHYGYTF
TRBD1,TRBJ1-2,TRBV27,NA,TGTGCCAGCATGCAACAGGGGGCAGGTGGCTACACCTTC,CASMQQGAGGYTF
TRBD1,TRBJ1-1,TRBV7-9,NA,TGTGCCAGCAGCCCTTCCTCCAGGGGGATACCTGAAGCTTTCTTT,CASSPSSRGIPEAFF
TRBD1,TRBJ1-1,TRBV5-1,NA,TGCGCCAGCAGGAGGGACAGGGGCTCGGGGACTGAAGCTTTCTTT,CASRRDRGSGTEAFF
NA,TRBJ1-2,TRBV5-1,NA,TGCGCCAGCAGCTTGAGCAGCGCCTATGGCTACACCTTC,CASSLSSAYGYTF
TRBD1,TRBJ1-5,TRBV2,NA,TGTGCCAGCGGAGGGACAGGGAGTAGCAATCAGCCCCAGCATTTT,CASGGTGSSNQPQHF
NA,TRBJ1-1,TRBV20-1,NA,TGCAGTGCTCCGCGCCCAGAAGCTTTCTTT,CSAPRPEAFF
TRBD1,TRBJ1-1,TRBV7-2,NA,TGTGCCAGCAGCACCCGACAGGGGGCGAGTACTGAAGCTTTCTTT,CASSTRQGASTEAFF
NA,TRBJ1-1,TRBV5-1,NA,TGCGCCAGCAGCTTGGTGGTGACAGAGAACACTGAAGCTTTCTTT,CASSLVVTENTEAFF
NA,TRBJ1-1,TRBV28,NA,TGTGCCAGCAGCTCCCGGAGGGGAGCTTTCTTT,CASSSRRGAFF
TRBD2,TRBJ2-7,TRBV5-1,NA,TGCGCCAGCAGCCACCCGGGACTAGCTTACGAGCAGTACTTC,CASSHPGLAYEQYF
NA,TRBJ2-1,TRBV4-1,NA,TGCGCCAGCAGCCAACGCGGGGAGAGCACCTACAATGAGCAGTTCTTC,CASSQRGESTYNEQFF
NA,TRBJ1-4,TRBV28,NA,TGTGCCAGCAGTTTTGTCGAGAATGAAAAACTGTTTTTT,CASSFVENEKLFF
NA,TRBJ1-2,TRBV28,NA,TGTGCCAGCAGTTTATATACCCCCGGTTATGGCTACACCTTC,CASSLYTPGYGYTF
NA,TRBJ2-3,TRBV18,NA,TGTGCCAGCTCACCCCCGGGGAGGATGAGCACAGATACGCAGTATTTT,CASSPPGRMSTDTQYF
TRBD1,TRBJ2-2,TRBV19,NA,TGTGCCAGCCAACCCCCAGGGGGCTCGGTCACCGGGGAGCTGTTTTTT,CASQPPGGSVTGELFF
TRBD1,TRBJ1-2,TRBV2,NA,TGTGCCAGCAGATTACAGGGGGGAAACTATGGCTACACCTTC,CASRLQGGNYGYTF
NA,TRBJ1-1,TRBV28,NA,TGTGCCAGCAATCCAGGGATGGAGAACACTGAAGCTTTCTTT,CASNPGMENTEAFF
NA,TRBJ2-1,TRBV5-1,NA,TGCGCCAGCAGCTCCAGGACTTCCTACAATGAGCAGTTCTTC,CASSSRTSYNEQFF
NA,TRBJ2-3,TRBV6-1,NA,TGTGCCAGCAGGACGGACAGAACAGATACGCAGTATTTT,CASRTDRTDTQYF
TRBD2,TRBJ2-1,TRBV19,few,TGTGCCAGTAGCAAACTAGCGGGAGGGCCTGTTGAGCAGTTCTTC,CASSKLAGGPVEQFF
NA,TRBJ1-1,TRBV7-3,NA,TGTGCCAGCAGCTTAGGCCCCGCGAACACTGAAGCTTTCTTT,CASSLGPANTEAFF
TRBD2,TRBJ2-1,TRBV18,NA,TGTGCCAGCTCACCTAGGACTAGCGGGAGTATGGGCAATGAGCAGTTCTTC,CASSPRTSGSMGNEQFF
TRBD1,TRBJ1-1,TRBV11-2,few,TGTGCCAGCAGCCTTTACAGGGGGCAAGCTTTCTTT,CASSLYRGQAFF
NA,TRBJ2-3,TRBV7-6,NA,TGTGCCAGCAGCTCCCGTCGCGGTCCAGATACGCAGTATTTT,CASSSRRGPDTQYF
TRBD2,TRBJ2-5,TRBV27,NA,TGTGCCAGCAGTTTTGGACTAGCGGGAGGGCAGACCCAGTACTTC,CASSFGLAGGQTQYF
TRBD2,TRBJ2-3,TRBV9,NA,TGTGCCAGCAGCGTAGCTTTGGCTAGCGGGAGTACGCAGTATTTT,CASSVALASGSTQYF
TRBD1,TRBJ2-5,TRBV5-8,NA,TGTGCCAGCGAGGACAGGGGTCAAGAGACCCAGTACTTC,CASEDRGQETQYF
NA,TRBJ2-2,TRBV4-1,NA,TGCGCCAGCAGCCAAGAGGGACTCACGAACACCGGGGAGCTGTTTTTT,CASSQEGLTNTGELFF
TRBD1,TRBJ2-5,TRBV2,NA,TGTGCCAGCAGGCCCGACAGGGGAACAGAGACCCAGTACTTC,CASRPDRGTETQYF